What follows are 14 T cell receptor beta chains derived from one specimen sequenced in a study of cytomegalovirus exposure and HLA in healthy donors. PCR primers comprised 60 Vbeta and 13 Jbeta primers. Clones were read by immunoSEQ multiplex PCR, and TCRdb kept only the in-frame ones, dropping some. The sample holds about 200,000 clones, 65% to 90% seen once. The sequencing sample was made of PBMCs. Every receptor here comes from a woman in her 30s in good health and CMV-seronegative.

The chain's CDR3 is CASSLLRGNGYTF. Here the CDR3 DNA reads TGTGCCAGCAGCCTACTCAGAGGGAATGGCTACACCTTC. This rearrangement joins TRBV28 to TRBJ1-2; D is ambiguous. V was clipped by 6 bases and J by 6 bases, with 14 bases between them. There are 13 residues in the CDR3. Germline V CDR1 and CDR2: MDHEN, SYDVKM.

CDR3 sequence (DNA): TGTGCCAGCAGTCTACGGGACAGAACCTACGAGCAGTACTTC. Its translation is CASSLRDRTYEQYF. The V and J genes are TRBV28 and TRBJ2-7, with TRBD1 identical over 7 bases. The CDR3 runs 14 residues. V trimming: 5 bases; J trimming: 2 bases; junction bases outside the gene matches: 6. The germline V gene has CDR1 MDHEN and CDR2 SYDVKM.

The chain uses TRBV18 and TRBJ2-1, with 9 bases matching TRBD2. Per germline, CDR1 KGHSH and CDR2 LQKENI. The CDR3 covers 15 residues. The V gene end was trimmed by 2 bases and the J gene end by 5 bases; junction bases not matched to a gene: 4. The CDR3 reads CASSPETSGHNEQFF. CDR3 coding DNA: TGTGCCAGCTCACCAGAGACTAGCGGACACAATGAGCAGTTCTTC.

The chain employs TRBV7-2 and TRBJ2-3, with 8 bases aligning to TRBD2. In germline, CDR1 is SGHTA, CDR2 FQGNSA. Losses at the gene ends were 4 bases for V and 2 bases for J; bases not matched to a gene: 11. The CDR3 is made up of 17 amino acids. The CDR3: CASSSPASGRPTDTQYF. The CDR3 DNA reads as TGTGCCAGCAGCTCCCCGGCTAGCGGGCGCCCCACAGATACGCAGTATTTT. Complete variable domain (other parts from reference TRBV7-2 and TRBJ2-3): GAGVSQSPSNKVTEKGKDVELRCDPISGHTALYWYRQSLGQGLEFLIYFQGNSAPDKSGLPSDRFSAERTGGSVSTLTIQRTQQEDSAVYLCASSSPASGRPTDTQYFGPGTRLTVL.

The sample holds one count of this clone. This chain links TRBV2 with TRBJ1-1; weak D call: TRBD1 (5 bases). Trimming removed 3 bases from V and 9 bases from J, with 14 bases in between. The CDR3 contains 13 residues. Germline loops: CDR1 SNHLY, CDR2 FYNNEI. CDR3 loop: CASSDKLQGKAFF. The CDR3 nucleotides read TGTGCCAGCAGTGATAAATTGCAGGGAAAAGCTTTCTTT.

The rearrangement uses TRBV27 and TRBJ1-5; 7 bases fit TRBD1. Trimming took 6 bases from V and 0 from J; bases not matched to a gene: 8. The germline V gene encodes CDR1 MNHEY and CDR2 SMNVEV (reference sequence). The CDR3 is 16 amino acids. The DNA for the CDR3 is TGTGCCAGCAGCCGCGGGACAGTTAATAGCAATCAGCCCCAGCATTTT. Translation: CASSRGTVNSNQPQHF.

This rearrangement joins TRBV5-4 to TRBJ2-3, with TRBD2 matching 9 bases. Losses at the gene ends were 5 bases for V and 2 bases for J; bases not matched to a gene: 12. Germline V gene lookup returns CDR1 SGHNT and CDR2 YYREEE (reference sequence). There are 17 residues in the CDR3. The CDR3 region has the DNA TGTGCCAGCAGAAGAAGTAGCGGGAGACCCCCCACAGATACGCAGTATTTT. This gives the protein CASRRSSGRPPTDTQYF.

This clone was counted between two and nine times. V and J are TRBV11-2 and TRBJ1-5, with D perhaps TRBD1 (6 bases). The V and J ends lost 0 bases and 7 bases respectively, with 10 bases between them. The germline gives CDR1 SGHAT, CDR2 FQNNGV. The CDR3 is 14 residues long. The CDR3 coding sequence is TGTGCCAGCAGCTTAGACAGGGGTGGACAGCCCCAGCATTTT. Residues: CASSLDRGGQPQHF.

The chain is built from TRBV28 and TRBJ1-6; D is possibly TRBD1 (5 bases). Germline lookup yields CDR1 MDHEN and CDR2 SYDVKM. This CDR3 has 13 residues. The ends were cut back, 5 bases at V and 9 bases at J, with 11 bases in the middle. The CDR3 DNA is TGTGCCAGCAGTCTCAGGGTGGGTTCACCCCTCCACTTT. Its translation: CASSLRVGSPLHF.

The genes are TRBV7-9 and TRBJ2-1; 9 positions match TRBD1. V lost 5 bases and J lost 10; bases outside the gene matches: 15. CDR3 length: 16 residues. Germline V gene sequence: CDR1 SEHNR, CDR2 FQNEAQ (reference sequence). CDR3 residues: CASSLLGGQGYNEQFF. DNA of the CDR3: TGTGCCAGCAGCCTCCTGGGGGGACAGGGCTATAACGAGCAGTTCTTC.

This chain connects TRBV9 to TRBJ2-1, with a weak D call TRBD1 (5 bases). The V gene's germline CDR1 is SGDLS and CDR2 YYNGEE. The CDR3 has 15 amino acids. Trimming removed 4 bases from V and 10 bases from J, with 21 bases in between. The CDR3 sequence is CASSPPQGTPGEQFF. CDR3 DNA: TGTGCCAGCAGCCCCCCCCAGGGAACCCCAGGGGAGCAGTTCTTC.

V is TRBV5-1 and J is TRBJ2-7; 13 nucleotides match TRBD2. CDR3 length equals 15 residues. Trimming cost V 4 bases and J 3 bases; bases outside gene matches: 4. CDR1 and CDR2 from the germline V gene are SGHRS and YFSETQ. The chain's CDR3 is CASSPRLAGGYEQYF. The CDR3 coding sequence is TGCGCCAGCAGCCCGAGACTAGCGGGGGGCTACGAGCAGTACTTC.

V is TRBV9 and J is TRBJ2-1, with 10 positions matching TRBD2. J lost 9 bases, V lost 3 bases, and 9 bases had no gene match. The CDR3 extends over 15 amino acids. The germline V gene encodes CDR1 SGDLS and CDR2 YYNGEE. This CDR3 reads CASSASGGAGGEQFF. The DNA of the CDR3 is TGTGCCAGCAGCGCGAGCGGGGGGGCCGGAGGTGAGCAGTTCTTC. The whole variable domain, remainder taken from reference TRBV9 and TRBJ2-1, is DSGVTQTPKHLITATGQRVTLRCSPRSGDLSVYWYQQSLDQGLQFLIQYYNGEERAKGNILERFSAQQFPDLHSELNLSSLELGDSALYFCASSASGGAGGEQFFGPGTRLTVL.

The chain links TRBV6-1 to TRBJ1-5, with D unclear. Germline CDR1 MNHNS, CDR2 SASEGT. CDR3 length equals 15 residues. With 6 bases removed from V and 0 bases from J, the gap between germline ends came to 12 bases. CDR3 amino acids: CASRAGSYSNQPQHF. The DNA for the CDR3 is TGTGCCAGCAGGGCGGGAAGTTATAGCAATCAGCCCCAGCATTTT.